These T cell receptor beta chains were read from a single sample in a study of CD8+ T cells in alopecia areata. Clones were read by immunoSEQ multiplex PCR, and TCRdb kept only the in-frame ones, dropping some. The sample shows more than 150,000 clones, about 47% of them seen only once. The sample was CD8+ T cells sorted from blood, taken around week 54, from a patient treated with tofacitinib. These receptors were collected from a human donor with alopecia areata. Both conserved end residues are part of each CDR3. D genes are given only for firm matches. The size field is filled for only some rows; it gives once, few, many or a size class.

abundance: -
v_gene: TRBV25-1
j_gene: TRBJ2-5
d_gene: -
CDR3aa: CASGTPQETQYF
CDR3nt: TGTGCCAGCGGGACGCCTCAAGAGACCCAGTACTTC

abundance: few
v_gene: TRBV6-5
j_gene: TRBJ2-2
d_gene: -
CDR3aa: CASSYSGGTGELFF
CDR3nt: TGTGCCAGCAGTTACTCAGGGGGGACCGGGGAGCTGTTTTTT

abundance: -
v_gene: TRBV18
j_gene: TRBJ2-3
d_gene: -
CDR3aa: CASSQDTTTDTQYF
CDR3nt: TGTGCCAGCTCACAGGACACTACCACAGATACGCAGTATTTT

abundance: -
v_gene: TRBV30
j_gene: TRBJ2-3
d_gene: -
CDR3aa: CAWVTGDVTQYF
CDR3nt: TGTGCCTGGGTGACTGGGGATGTTACGCAGTATTTT

abundance: -
v_gene: TRBV7-2
j_gene: TRBJ1-5
d_gene: TRBD1
CDR3aa: CASRRQGANQPQHF
CDR3nt: TGTGCCAGCAGAAGACAGGGGGCCAATCAGCCCCAGCATTTT

abundance: few
v_gene: TRBV30
j_gene: TRBJ1-6
d_gene: -
CDR3aa: CAWSGGHNSPLHF
CDR3nt: TGTGCCTGGAGTGGGGGGCATAATTCACCCCTCCACTTT

abundance: -
v_gene: TRBV5-1
j_gene: TRBJ1-6
d_gene: TRBD1
CDR3aa: CASSLGTDRDSPLHF
CDR3nt: TGCGCCAGCAGCTTGGGGACAGACAGGGACTCACCCCTCCACTTT

abundance: -
v_gene: TRBV6-6
j_gene: TRBJ2-3
d_gene: -
CDR3aa: CASRTPGSVADTQYF
CDR3nt: TGTGCCAGCAGAACGCCAGGGTCCGTTGCAGATACGCAGTATTTT

abundance: -
v_gene: TRBV9
j_gene: TRBJ1-2
d_gene: -
CDR3aa: CASSVGSYYGYTF
CDR3nt: TGTGCCAGCAGCGTCGGCTCATACTATGGCTACACCTTC

abundance: -
v_gene: TRBV5-6
j_gene: TRBJ1-2
d_gene: -
CDR3aa: CASSPGGNYGYTF
CDR3nt: TGTGCCAGCAGCCCCGGGGGGAACTATGGCTACACCTTC

abundance: -
v_gene: TRBV29-1
j_gene: TRBJ2-7
d_gene: -
CDR3aa: CSVVVRTYEQYF
CDR3nt: TGCAGCGTTGTAGTCAGAACCTACGAGCAGTACTTC

abundance: -
v_gene: TRBV2
j_gene: TRBJ1-1
d_gene: TRBD1
CDR3aa: CASRQGAGTEAFF
CDR3nt: TGTGCCAGCAGACAGGGGGCAGGAACTGAAGCTTTCTTT

abundance: -
v_gene: TRBV11-2
j_gene: TRBJ1-2
d_gene: TRBD1
CDR3aa: CASRRQGSYGYTF
CDR3nt: TGTGCCAGCAGGCGACAGGGAAGCTATGGCTACACCTTC

abundance: few
v_gene: TRBV7-9
j_gene: TRBJ2-7
d_gene: -
CDR3aa: CASSLLGRPYEQYF
CDR3nt: TGTGCCAGCAGCTTATTGGGACGGCCCTACGAGCAGTACTTC

abundance: few
v_gene: TRBV4-2
j_gene: TRBJ2-5
d_gene: -
CDR3aa: CASSQDPPGVQETQYF
CDR3nt: TGTGCCAGCAGCCAAGATCCCCCGGGGGTTCAAGAGACCCAGTACTTC

abundance: few
v_gene: TRBV5-1
j_gene: TRBJ2-7
d_gene: TRBD1
CDR3aa: CASSTGQGAYEQYF
CDR3nt: TGCGCCAGCAGCACCGGACAGGGGGCCTACGAGCAGTACTTC

abundance: -
v_gene: TRBV5-1
j_gene: TRBJ2-5
d_gene: -
CDR3aa: CASSFGESRETQYF
CDR3nt: TGCGCCAGCAGTTTTGGGGAGTCCAGAGAGACCCAGTACTTC

abundance: -
v_gene: TRBV7-2
j_gene: TRBJ2-2
d_gene: -
CDR3aa: CASSLVGTRGGELFF
CDR3nt: TGTGCCAGCAGCTTAGTTGGAACGAGGGGCGGGGAGCTGTTTTTT

abundance: few
v_gene: TRBV7-8
j_gene: TRBJ2-5
d_gene: -
CDR3aa: CASSLGRRETQYF
CDR3nt: TGTGCCAGCAGCTTAGGACGGAGGGAGACCCAGTACTTC

abundance: few
v_gene: TRBV13
j_gene: TRBJ2-7
d_gene: TRBD1
CDR3aa: CASSEGQTYEQYF
CDR3nt: TGTGCCAGCAGCGAGGGACAGACCTACGAGCAGTACTTC

abundance: few
v_gene: TRBV11-2
j_gene: TRBJ2-6
d_gene: -
CDR3aa: CASSLGEVIRSGANVLTF
CDR3nt: TGTGCCAGCAGCTTAGGTGAAGTAATCCGTTCTGGGGCCAACGTCCTGACTTTC

abundance: few
v_gene: TRBV13
j_gene: TRBJ2-2
d_gene: -
CDR3aa: CATSGENTGELFF
CDR3nt: TGTGCCACCAGCGGCGAGAACACCGGGGAGCTGTTTTTT

abundance: -
v_gene: TRBV7-2
j_gene: TRBJ2-3
d_gene: -
CDR3aa: CASSPQGGGPTDTQYF
CDR3nt: TGTGCCAGCAGCCCACAGGGGGGGGGCCCCACAGATACGCAGTATTTT

abundance: -
v_gene: TRBV19
j_gene: TRBJ2-5
d_gene: -
CDR3aa: CASSSIDKVGETQYF
CDR3nt: TGTGCCAGTAGTTCGATAGATAAGGTTGGAGAGACCCAGTACTTC

abundance: -
v_gene: TRBV29-1
j_gene: TRBJ2-7
d_gene: -
CDR3aa: CSVGRRTMREQYF
CDR3nt: TGCAGCGTTGGAAGGCGGACTATGCGTGAGCAGTACTTC

abundance: few
v_gene: TRBV29-1
j_gene: TRBJ2-7
d_gene: TRBD2
CDR3aa: CSVDSGESYEQYF
CDR3nt: TGCAGCGTTGATAGCGGGGAGTCCTACGAGCAGTACTTC

abundance: -
v_gene: TRBV4-1
j_gene: TRBJ1-2
d_gene: -
CDR3aa: CASSQSSGYRFSGYTF
CDR3nt: TGCGCCAGTAGCCAAAGTAGCGGCTACAGGTTTTCCGGCTACACCTTC

abundance: -
v_gene: TRBV7-9
j_gene: TRBJ2-3
d_gene: -
CDR3aa: CASSSRRGTGPSTDTQYF
CDR3nt: TGTGCCAGCAGCTCCCGAAGGGGAACTGGCCCTAGCACAGATACGCAGTATTTT

abundance: few
v_gene: TRBV7-2
j_gene: TRBJ2-2
d_gene: -
CDR3aa: CASSHSARDTGELFF
CDR3nt: TGTGCCAGCAGCCATAGCGCCAGAGACACCGGGGAGCTGTTTTTT

abundance: few
v_gene: TRBV30
j_gene: TRBJ2-3
d_gene: TRBD2
CDR3aa: CAWNSGPPDTQYF
CDR3nt: TGTGCCTGGAATAGCGGGCCCCCAGATACGCAGTATTTT

abundance: few
v_gene: TRBV5-1
j_gene: TRBJ2-7
d_gene: TRBD1
CDR3aa: CASSVGQGAGEQYF
CDR3nt: TGCGCCAGCAGCGTGGGACAGGGGGCTGGCGAGCAGTACTTC

abundance: few
v_gene: TRBV7-6
j_gene: TRBJ1-1
d_gene: -
CDR3aa: CASSFVTEQYPEAFF
CDR3nt: TGTGCCAGCAGCTTTGTGACAGAACAATATCCTGAAGCTTTCTTT

abundance: -
v_gene: TRBV7-8
j_gene: TRBJ1-2
d_gene: TRBD1
CDR3aa: CASSSGQGYYGYTF
CDR3nt: TGTGCCAGCAGCTCGGGACAGGGATATTATGGCTACACCTTC

abundance: -
v_gene: TRBV4-3
j_gene: TRBJ2-1
d_gene: TRBD2
CDR3aa: CASSQVRVGGEGEQFF
CDR3nt: TGCGCCAGCAGCCAAGTGAGGGTTGGCGGGGAGGGAGAGCAGTTCTTC

abundance: -
v_gene: TRBV11-1
j_gene: TRBJ2-7
d_gene: TRBD1
CDR3aa: CASSQGTYEQYF
CDR3nt: TGTGCCAGCTCACAGGGGACCTACGAGCAGTACTTC

abundance: -
v_gene: TRBV30
j_gene: TRBJ1-1
d_gene: -
CDR3aa: CAWSGQRSSEAFF
CDR3nt: TGTGCCTGGAGCGGACAGCGGTCGTCTGAAGCTTTCTTT

abundance: once
v_gene: TRBV30
j_gene: TRBJ2-2
d_gene: -
CDR3aa: CAWSVFTGELFF
CDR3nt: TGTGCCTGGAGTGTATTTACCGGGGAGCTGTTTTTT